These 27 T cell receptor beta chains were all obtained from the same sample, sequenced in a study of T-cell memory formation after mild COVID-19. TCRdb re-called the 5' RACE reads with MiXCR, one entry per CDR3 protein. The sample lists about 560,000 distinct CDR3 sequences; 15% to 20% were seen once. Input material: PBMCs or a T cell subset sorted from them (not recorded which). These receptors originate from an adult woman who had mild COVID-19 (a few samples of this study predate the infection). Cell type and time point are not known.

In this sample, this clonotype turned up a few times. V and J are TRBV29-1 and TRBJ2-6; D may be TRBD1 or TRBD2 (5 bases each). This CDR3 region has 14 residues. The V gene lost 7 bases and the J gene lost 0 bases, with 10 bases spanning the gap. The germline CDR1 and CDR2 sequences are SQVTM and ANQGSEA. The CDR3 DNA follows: TGCAGCGCCAGAGGGGTCTCTGGGGCCAACGTCCTGACTTTC. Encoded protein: CSARGVSGANVLTF.

CDR3 region: CASRRQGLYEQYF. CDR3 DNA: TGTGCCAGCAGAAGACAGGGACTATACGAGCAGTACTTC. The chain has TRBV6-2 or TRBV6-3 and TRBJ2-7; D is perhaps TRBD1 or TRBD2 (7 bases each). This CDR3 is built from 13 residues. V was trimmed by 6 bases and J by 4 bases, leaving 13 bases between them. Germline lookup yields CDR1 MNHEY and CDR2 SVGEGT.

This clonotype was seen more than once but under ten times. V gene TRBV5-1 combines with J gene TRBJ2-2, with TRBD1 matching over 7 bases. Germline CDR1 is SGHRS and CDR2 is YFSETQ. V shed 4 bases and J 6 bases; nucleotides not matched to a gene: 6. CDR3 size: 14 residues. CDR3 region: CASSRDRVAGELFF. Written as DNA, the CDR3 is TGCGCCAGCAGCCGTGACAGGGTGGCCGGGGAGCTGTTTTTT.

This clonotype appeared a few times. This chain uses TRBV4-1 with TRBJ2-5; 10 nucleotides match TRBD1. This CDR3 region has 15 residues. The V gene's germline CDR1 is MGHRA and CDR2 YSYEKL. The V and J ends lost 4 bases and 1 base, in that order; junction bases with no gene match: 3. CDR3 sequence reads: CASSRGTGAQETQYF. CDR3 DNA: TGCGCCAGCAGCCGAGGGACAGGGGCCCAAGAGACCCAGTACTTC.

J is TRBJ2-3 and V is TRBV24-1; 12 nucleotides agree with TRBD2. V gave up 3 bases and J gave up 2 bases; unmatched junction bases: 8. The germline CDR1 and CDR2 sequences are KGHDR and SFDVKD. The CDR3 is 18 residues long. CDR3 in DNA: TGTGCCACCAGTGATCCACCTGGACTAGCGGGAACCACAGATACGCAGTATTTT. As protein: CATSDPPGLAGTTDTQYF.

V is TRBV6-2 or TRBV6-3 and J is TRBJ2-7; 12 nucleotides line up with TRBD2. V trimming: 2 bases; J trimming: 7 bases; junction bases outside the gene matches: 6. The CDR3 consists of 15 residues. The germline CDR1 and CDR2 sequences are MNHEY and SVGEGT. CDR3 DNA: TGTGCCAGCAGTTACCTAAGACTAGCGGGAGATGAGCAGTACTTC. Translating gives CASSYLRLAGDEQYF.

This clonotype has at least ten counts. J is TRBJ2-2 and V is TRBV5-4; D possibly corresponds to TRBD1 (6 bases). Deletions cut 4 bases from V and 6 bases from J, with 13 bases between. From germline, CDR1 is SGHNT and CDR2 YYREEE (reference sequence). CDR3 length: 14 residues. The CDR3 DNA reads TGTGCCAGCAGCCTGGGAACAGGGCCCGGGGAGCTGTTTTTT. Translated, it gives CASSLGTGPGELFF.

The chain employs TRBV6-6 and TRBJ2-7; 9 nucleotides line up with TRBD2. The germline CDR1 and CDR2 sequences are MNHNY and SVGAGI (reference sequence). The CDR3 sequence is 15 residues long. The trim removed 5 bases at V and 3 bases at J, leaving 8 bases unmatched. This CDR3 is CASSTPGTSYYEQYF. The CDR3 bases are TGTGCCAGCAGTACCCCCGGGACTAGCTACTACGAGCAGTACTTC.

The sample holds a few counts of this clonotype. CDR3 residues: CASRTSFMYEQYF. In DNA, the CDR3 is TGTGCCAGCAGGACTAGCTTTATGTACGAGCAGTACTTC. V gene TRBV6-5 combines with J gene TRBJ2-7; TRBD2 agrees at 7 bases. V trimming: 6 bases; J trimming: 4 bases; junction bases outside the gene matches: 6. Germline V gene data show CDR1 as MNHEY and CDR2 as SVGAGI. The length of the CDR3 is 13 residues.

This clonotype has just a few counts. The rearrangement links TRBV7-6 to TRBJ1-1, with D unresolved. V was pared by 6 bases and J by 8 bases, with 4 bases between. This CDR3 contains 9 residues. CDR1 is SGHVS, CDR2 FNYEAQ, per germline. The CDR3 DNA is TGTGCCAGCAGTCCCGAAGCTTTCTTT. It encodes CASSPEAFF. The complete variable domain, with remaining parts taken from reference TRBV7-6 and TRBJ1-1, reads GAGVSQSPRYKVTKRGQDVALRCDPISGHVSLYWYRQALGQGPEFLTYFNYEAQQDKSGLPNDRFSAERPEGSISTLTIQRTEQRDSAMYRCASSPEAFFGQGTRLTVV.

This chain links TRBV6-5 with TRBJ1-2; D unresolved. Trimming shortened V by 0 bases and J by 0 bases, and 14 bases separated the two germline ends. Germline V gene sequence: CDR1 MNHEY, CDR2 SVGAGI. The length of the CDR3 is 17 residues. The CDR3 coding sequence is TGTGCCAGCAGTTACTCGGCCAGACCAAGCGCTAACTATGGCTACACCTTC. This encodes CASSYSARPSANYGYTF.

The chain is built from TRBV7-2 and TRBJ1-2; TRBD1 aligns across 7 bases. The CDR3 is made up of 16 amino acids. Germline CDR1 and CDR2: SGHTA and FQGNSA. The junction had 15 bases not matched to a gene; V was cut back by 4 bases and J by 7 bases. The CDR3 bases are TGTGCCAGCAGCTCCCGTCCCGGGGCAGGGGGTTTTGGCTACACCTTC. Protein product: CASSSRPGAGGFGYTF. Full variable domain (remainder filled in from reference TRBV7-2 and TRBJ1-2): GAGVSQSPSNKVTEKGKDVELRCDPISGHTALYWYRQSLGQGLEFLIYFQGNSAPDKSGLPSDRFSAERTGGSVSTLTIQRTQQEDSAVYLCASSSRPGAGGFGYTFGSGTRLTVV.

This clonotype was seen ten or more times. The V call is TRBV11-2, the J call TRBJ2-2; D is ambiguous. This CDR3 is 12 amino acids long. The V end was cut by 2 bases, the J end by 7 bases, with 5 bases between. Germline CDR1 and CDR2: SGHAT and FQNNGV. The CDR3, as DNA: TGTGCCAGCAGCTTATCCGGCGGGGAGCTGTTTTTT. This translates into CASSLSGGELFF. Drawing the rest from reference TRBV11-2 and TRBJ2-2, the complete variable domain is EAGVAQSPRYKIIEKRQSVAFWCNPISGHATLYWYQQILGQGPKLLIQFQNNGVVDDSQLPKDRFSAERLKGVDSTLKIQPAKLEDSAVYLCASSLSGGELFFGEGSRLTVL.

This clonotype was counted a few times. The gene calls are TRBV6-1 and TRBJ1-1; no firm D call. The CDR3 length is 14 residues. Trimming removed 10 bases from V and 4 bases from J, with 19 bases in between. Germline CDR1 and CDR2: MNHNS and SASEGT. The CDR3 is CATISEGSGTEAFF. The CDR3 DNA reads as TGTGCCACCATCTCAGAGGGCAGTGGCACTGAAGCTTTCTTT.

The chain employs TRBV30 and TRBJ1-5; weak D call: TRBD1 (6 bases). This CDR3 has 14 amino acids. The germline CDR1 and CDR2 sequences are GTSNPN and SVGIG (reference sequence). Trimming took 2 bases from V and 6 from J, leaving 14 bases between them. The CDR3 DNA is TGTGCCTGGAGTCTTGGGGCAGGGGCTCAGCCCCAGCATTTT. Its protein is CAWSLGAGAQPQHF.

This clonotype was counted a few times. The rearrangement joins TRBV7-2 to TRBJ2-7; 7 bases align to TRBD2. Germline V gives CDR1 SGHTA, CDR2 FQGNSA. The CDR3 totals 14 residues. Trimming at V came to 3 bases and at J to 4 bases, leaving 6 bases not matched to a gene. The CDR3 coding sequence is TGTGCCAGCAGCTTTGAGGGGAGGGGATACGAGCAGTACTTC. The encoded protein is CASSFEGRGYEQYF.

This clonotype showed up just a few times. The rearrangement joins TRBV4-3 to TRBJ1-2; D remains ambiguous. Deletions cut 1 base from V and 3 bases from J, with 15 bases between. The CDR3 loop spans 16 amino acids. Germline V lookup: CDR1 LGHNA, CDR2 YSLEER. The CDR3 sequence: CASSQARYWSDYGYTF. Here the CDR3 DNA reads TGCGCCAGCAGCCAAGCCCGGTATTGGTCGGACTATGGCTACACCTTC.

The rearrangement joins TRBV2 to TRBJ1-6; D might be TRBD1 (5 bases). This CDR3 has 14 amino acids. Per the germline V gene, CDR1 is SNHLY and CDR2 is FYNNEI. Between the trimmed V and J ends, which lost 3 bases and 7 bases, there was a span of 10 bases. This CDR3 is CASSDRAVNSPLHF. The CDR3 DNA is TGTGCCAGCAGTGACAGGGCTGTCAATTCACCCCTCCACTTT. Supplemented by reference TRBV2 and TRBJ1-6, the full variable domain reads EPEVTQTPSHQVTQMGQEVILRCVPISNHLYFYWYRQILGQKVEFLVSFYNNEISEKSEIFDDQFSVERPDGSNFTLKIRSTKLEDSAMYFCASSDRAVNSPLHFGNGTRLTVT.

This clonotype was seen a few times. CDR3: CASSLDSRYNEQFF. CDR3 in DNA: TGTGCCAGCAGCTTGGACAGTCGCTACAATGAGCAGTTCTTC. V is TRBV7-8 and J is TRBJ2-1; TRBD1 is a possible D gene (6 bases). The CDR3 consists of 14 residues. Trimming stripped 3 bases from V and 3 bases from J, with 9 bases between. Germline assignment: CDR1 SGHVS and CDR2 FQNEAQ.

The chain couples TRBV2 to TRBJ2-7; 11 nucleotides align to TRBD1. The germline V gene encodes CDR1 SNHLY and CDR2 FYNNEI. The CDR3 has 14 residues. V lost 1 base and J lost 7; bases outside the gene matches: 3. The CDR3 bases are TGTGCCAGCAGTGAAGGGACAGGGGGCCGAGAGCAGTACTTC. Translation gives CASSEGTGGREQYF.

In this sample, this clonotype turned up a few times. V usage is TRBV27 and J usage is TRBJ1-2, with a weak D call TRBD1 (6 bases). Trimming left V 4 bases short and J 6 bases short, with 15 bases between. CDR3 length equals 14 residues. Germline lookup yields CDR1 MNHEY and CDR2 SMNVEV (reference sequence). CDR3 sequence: CASSSTGIYHGYTF. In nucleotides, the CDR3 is TGTGCCAGCAGTTCCACAGGGATTTACCATGGCTACACCTTC.

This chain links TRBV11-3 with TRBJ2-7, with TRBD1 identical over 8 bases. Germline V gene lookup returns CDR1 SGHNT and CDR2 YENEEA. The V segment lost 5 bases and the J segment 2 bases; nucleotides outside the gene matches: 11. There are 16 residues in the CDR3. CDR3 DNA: TGTGCCAGCAGCCCTCGCTCAGGGACAGGAACCTACGAGCAGTACTTC. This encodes CASSPRSGTGTYEQYF.

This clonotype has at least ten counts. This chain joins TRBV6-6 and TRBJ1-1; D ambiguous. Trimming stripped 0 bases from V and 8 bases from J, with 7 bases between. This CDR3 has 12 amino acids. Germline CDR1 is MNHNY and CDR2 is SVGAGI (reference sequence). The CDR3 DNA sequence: TGTGCCAGCAGTTACTCGGTTTCCGAAGCTTTCTTT. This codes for CASSYSVSEAFF.

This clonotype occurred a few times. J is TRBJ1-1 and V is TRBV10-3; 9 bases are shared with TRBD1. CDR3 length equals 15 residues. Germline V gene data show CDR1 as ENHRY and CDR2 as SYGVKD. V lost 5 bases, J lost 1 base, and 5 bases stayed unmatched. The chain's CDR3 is CAISQLQGANTEAFF. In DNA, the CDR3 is TGTGCCATCAGTCAATTACAGGGGGCGAACACTGAAGCTTTCTTT.

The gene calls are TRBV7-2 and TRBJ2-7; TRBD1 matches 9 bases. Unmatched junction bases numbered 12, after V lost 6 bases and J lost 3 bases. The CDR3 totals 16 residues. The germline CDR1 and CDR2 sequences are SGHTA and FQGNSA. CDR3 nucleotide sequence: TGTGCCAGCAGTCGATTACCCCCGGACAGGGGCTACGAGCAGTACTTC. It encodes CASSRLPPDRGYEQYF.

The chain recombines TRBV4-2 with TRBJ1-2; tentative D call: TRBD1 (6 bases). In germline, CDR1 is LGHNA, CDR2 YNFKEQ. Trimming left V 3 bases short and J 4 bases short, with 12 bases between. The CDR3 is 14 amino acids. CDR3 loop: CASSHDQGPYGYTF. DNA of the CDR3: TGTGCCAGCAGCCATGACCAGGGGCCCTATGGCTACACCTTC.

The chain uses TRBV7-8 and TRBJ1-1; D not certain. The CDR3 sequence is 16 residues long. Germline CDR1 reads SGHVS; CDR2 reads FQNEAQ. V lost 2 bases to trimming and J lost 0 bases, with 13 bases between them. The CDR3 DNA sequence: TGTGCCAGCAGCTTACCCAGCGCCGGGATGAACACTGAAGCTTTCTTT. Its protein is CASSLPSAGMNTEAFF.